This TCR beta chain was profiled in a study of cytomegalovirus exposure and HLA in healthy donors. Study overall: About 85 million unique TCR sequences came from HLA-typed donors in an early release. The study, taken as a whole, reports: Excluded: some indistinguishable V segments such as TRBV6-2 and TRBV6-3. An Asian-associated ancestry cluster reportedly showed fewer N-insertions than the roughly 700-donor mean in a later analysis. Rare TCR sequences dominated, though some public TCRs recurred in many donors.

Per germline, CDR1 SGHNT and CDR2 YYREEE (reference sequence). The CDR3 extends over 15 amino acids. The trim removed 1 base at V and 1 base at J, leaving 4 bases unmatched. The table lists this clone with a few counts. As yet, its antigen is unknown. 13 Jbeta primers and 60 Vbeta primers were used for the PCR. Clones were sequenced by immunoSEQ multiplex PCR, and TCRdb holds only the in-frame ones, with some missing. The table includes 65,000 to 75,000 clones, around 62% detected once. The sequencing sample was made of PBMCs. The chain has TRBV5-4 and TRBJ1-2; 7 nucleotides align to TRBD1. The receptor was isolated from a man in his forties or fifties in good health and CMV-seropositive. As DNA, the CDR3 is TGTGCCAGCAGCTTGCAGGGGGGCATTAACTATGGCTACACCTTC. Translation: CASSLQGGINYGYTF.